A single sample is the source of the 14 T cell receptor beta chains below, sequenced in a study of T cells after yellow fever vaccination (dated by TCRdb to about 2019). Taken with the paper, the label for treatment or condition translates to: live attenuated yellow fever vaccine strain. Receptor amplification or capture employed 5' RACE. TCRdb names Illumina NovaSeq 6000 as the instrument used. TCRdb trimmed public reads at Q25 via fastp, called clones via MiXCR and kept in-frame beta chains. CDR3 protein sequences are deduplicated, and each keeps its most common genes and DNA. The sample profile shows roughly 28,000 distinct CDR3 sequences; 4.5% of them were found once. Together, the top ten hold 30% to 45% of the sample. The source material was PBMCs, either bulk or a sorted T-cell subset (CD4+, CD8+, memory, or dextramer-sorted; not recorded which), sampled on the day of the yellow fever booster vaccination. These receptors all come from a man between 18 and 29 years old who received the YFV17D yellow fever vaccine.

J is TRBJ1-6 and V is TRBV7-8; D is perhaps TRBD1 (6 bases). The CDR3 sequence is 14 residues long. In germline, CDR1 is SGHVS, CDR2 FQNEAQ. Trimming shortened V by 7 bases and J by 6 bases, and 13 bases separated the two germline ends. The CDR3 region is CASTGRGANSPLHF. As DNA, the CDR3 is TGTGCCAGCACCGGTCGGGGGGCTAATTCACCCCTCCACTTT.

The chain joins TRBV6-2 or TRBV6-3 to TRBJ1-5; D is possibly TRBD1 (5 bases). The V gene lost 0 bases and the J gene lost 6 bases, with 9 bases spanning the gap. This CDR3 has 14 residues. The germline V gene has CDR1 MNHEY and CDR2 SVGEGT. As DNA, the CDR3 is TGTGCCAGCAGTTACTCCGGGGGAGTTCAGCCCCAGCATTTT. Translating it yields CASSYSGGVQPQHF.

This clonotype showed up many times. The chain carries TRBV20-1 and TRBJ2-3; D call uncertain. With 3 bases removed from V and 4 bases from J, the gap between germline ends came to 8 bases. CDR1 DFQATT and CDR2 SNEGSKA come from the germline V gene (reference sequence). The CDR3 totals 12 residues. The CDR3 spells CSASYNPDTQYF. The CDR3 nucleotides are TGCAGTGCTAGTTACAATCCAGATACGCAGTATTTT.

In its sample, this clonotype was seen a few times. The gene calls are TRBV6-2 or TRBV6-3 and TRBJ2-7; D remains ambiguous. This CDR3 has 12 residues. V was cut by 5 bases and J by 1 base, with 6 bases left in between. Germline CDR1 reads MNHEY; CDR2 reads SVGEGT. CDR3 residues: CASSESSYEQYF. CDR3 DNA sequence: TGTGCCAGCAGTGAAAGTTCCTACGAGCAGTACTTC.

V usage is TRBV18 and J usage is TRBJ1-1; 12 nucleotides line up with TRBD1. V lost 6 bases and J lost 1; bases outside the gene matches: 6. Germline lookup yields CDR1 KGHSH and CDR2 LQKENI. The CDR3 extends over 16 amino acids. The CDR3 DNA is TGTGCCAGCTCGCCCGGGACAGGGGGCACGAACACTGAAGCTTTCTTT. It encodes CASSPGTGGTNTEAFF.

The chain employs TRBV7-8 and TRBJ1-5; possibly TRBD1 for D (5 bases). This CDR3 spans 14 amino acids. The V gene lost 2 bases and the J gene lost 3 bases, with 8 bases spanning the gap. CDR1 SGHVS and CDR2 FQNEAQ come from the germline V gene. CDR3 bases: TGTGCCAGCAGCTTACTGGACACCAATCAGCCCCAGCATTTT. Protein sequence: CASSLLDTNQPQHF.

Many counts were recorded for this clonotype. The chain carries TRBV29-1 and TRBJ1-5; 9 bases match TRBD1. V shed 4 bases and J 5 bases; nucleotides not matched to a gene: 6. The CDR3 is made up of 14 amino acids. CDR1 is SQVTM, CDR2 ANQGSEA, per germline. The DNA for the CDR3 is TGCAGCGTTGGGGGACAGGGTAACGATCAGCCCCAGCATTTT. Protein: CSVGGQGNDQPQHF.

The table lists this clonotype with many counts. This chain uses TRBV7-2 with TRBJ1-6; D ambiguous. Trimming pared 5 bases from V and 10 bases from J, leaving 12 bases between. The germline gives CDR1 SGHTA, CDR2 FQGNSA. This CDR3 spans 13 amino acids. CDR3 DNA: TGTGCCAGCAGCCCTCAGGCCAGATCACCCCTCCACTTT. Translation: CASSPQARSPLHF.

This clonotype was detected ten times or more. The chain has TRBV4-2 and TRBJ1-2; D not certain. The germline V and J ends were trimmed by 1 base and 4 bases, with 7 bases remaining between them. The CDR3 covers 13 residues. Germline CDR1 is LGHNA and CDR2 is YNFKEQ. In DNA, the CDR3 is TGTGCCAGCAGCCAAGCGCAGTTCTATGGCTACACCTTC. Protein product: CASSQAQFYGYTF.

The sample holds many counts of this clonotype. The rearrangement uses TRBV4-2 and TRBJ2-2, with TRBD2 matching 10 bases. The CDR3 length is 17 residues. CDR1 is LGHNA, CDR2 YNFKEQ, per germline. V lost 4 bases and J lost 4; bases outside the gene matches: 9. CDR3 sequence (DNA): TGTGCCAGCAGCCCCACAGCGGGGGGGAGCAGCACCGGGGAGCTGTTTTTT. The encoded protein is CASSPTAGGSSTGELFF.

This clonotype was recorded many times. The chain joins TRBV2 to TRBJ2-3; D is unresolved. The CDR3 has 12 residues. V was shortened by 4 bases and J by 6 bases, with 8 bases between the two germline ends. The germline gives CDR1 SNHLY, CDR2 FYNNEI. The CDR3, as DNA: TGTGCCAGCAGTGGGCGGTCCGATACGCAGTATTTT. This translates into CASSGRSDTQYF.

The chain combines TRBV7-9 with TRBJ2-3; D may be TRBD2 (6 bases). Germline CDR1 is SEHNR and CDR2 is FQNEAQ (reference sequence). CDR3 length: 13 residues. V dropped 2 bases and J dropped 5 bases, with 8 bases sitting between them. This CDR3 reads CASSLSGGDTQYF. CDR3 DNA sequence: TGTGCCAGCAGCTTATCCGGGGGAGATACGCAGTATTTT.

This clonotype appeared many times. The chain is built from TRBV20-1 and TRBJ2-3, with 9 nucleotides matching TRBD2. CDR1 and CDR2 (germline): DFQATT, SNEGSKA (reference sequence). The CDR3 totals 12 residues. The CDR3 reads CSGTSHTDTQYF. DNA of the CDR3: TGCAGCGGGACTAGCCATACAGATACGCAGTATTTT.

In its sample, this clonotype was seen many times. The rearrangement links TRBV7-2 to TRBJ2-1; 12 bases line up with TRBD2. CDR3 length: 15 residues. Trimming cost V 5 bases and J 5 bases; bases outside gene matches: 4. The germline V gene has CDR1 SGHTA and CDR2 FQGNSA. The CDR3 loop is CASSPGLAGNNEQFF. In DNA, the CDR3 is TGTGCCAGCAGCCCCGGACTAGCGGGGAACAATGAGCAGTTCTTC.